The rows below give T cell receptor beta chains drawn from one sample of a study of shared T cell receptors in the human thymus. Sequenced by immunoSEQ multiplex PCR; TCRdb stores in-frame clones only, minus some. Here the sample spans hundreds of thousands of clones, 75% to 80% being singletons. The sample was also linked to a second study, of human thymus T cells.

Sequencing used thymocytes. The receptors here all came from a boy less than two years old with a congenital heart defect. Each CDR3 is given with its conserved first and last residue. The order of the fields is clone size, V gene, D gene, J gene, CDR3 DNA, CDR3 protein. D genes are given only for firm matches. Clone size, where shown, is once, few, many, or a class for clones that have expanded.

size: .
V: TRBV15
D: .
J: TRBJ2-4
DNA: TGTGCCACCAGCAGAGAGGGGCGGCCTGCCAAAAACATTCAGTACTTC
CDR3: CATSREGRPAKNIQYF

size: .
V: TRBV9
D: .
J: TRBJ1-2
DNA: TGTGCCAGCAGCGTAGCCGAGCACAGAAGGGGGGGGTTACGTGGCTACACCTTC
CDR3: CASSVAEHRRGGLRGYTF

size: .
V: TRBV9
D: TRBD2
J: TRBJ2-3
DNA: TGTGCCAGCAGCAGCACTAGCGGTAGCACAGATACGCAGTATTTT
CDR3: CASSSTSGSTDTQYF

size: .
V: TRBV19
D: TRBD1
J: TRBJ1-2
DNA: TGTGCCAGTAGCCCCTTCGCCCTACACAGGGGGCGGCGAACCAACTATGGCTACACCTTC
CDR3: CASSPFALHRGRRTNYGYTF

size: .
V: TRBV2
D: .
J: TRBJ2-7
DNA: TGTGCCAGCAGTGCCCCTACAGGGAGCTCCTACGAGCAGTACTTC
CDR3: CASSAPTGSSYEQYF

size: once
V: TRBV7-8
D: TRBD1
J: TRBJ1-2
DNA: TGTGCCAGCAGCGCAAACAGGGGCGATGGCTACACCTTC
CDR3: CASSANRGDGYTF

size: .
V: TRBV14
D: TRBD2
J: TRBJ2-7
DNA: TGTGCCAGCAGCCAAGAAAGAGACGGGAGGGGCTACGAGCAGTACTTC
CDR3: CASSQERDGRGYEQYF

size: few
V: TRBV6-1
D: .
J: TRBJ2-7
DNA: TGTGCCAGCAGCCACAGGGCCCCCTACGAGCAGTACTTC
CDR3: CASSHRAPYEQYF

size: .
V: TRBV28
D: TRBD1
J: TRBJ1-1
DNA: TGTGCCAGCAGCTTGACAGGGGGCGGGAACACTGAAGCTTTCTTT
CDR3: CASSLTGGGNTEAFF

size: .
V: TRBV5-1
D: .
J: TRBJ2-7
DNA: TGCGCCAGCAGCTTCCCCTCATTGGAGGATCCCTACGAGCAGTACTTC
CDR3: CASSFPSLEDPYEQYF

size: .
V: TRBV7-9
D: .
J: TRBJ2-1
DNA: TGTGCCAGCAGCTTAGTTCTTGCTCTAGATGAGCAGTTCTTC
CDR3: CASSLVLALDEQFF

size: once
V: TRBV28
D: .
J: TRBJ1-5
DNA: TGTGCCAGCAGTTTCAGGGTTCCCAATCAGCCCCAGCATTTT
CDR3: CASSFRVPNQPQHF

size: .
V: TRBV4-1
D: .
J: TRBJ2-7
DNA: TGCGCCAGCAGCCCAGAACACGATACAGGGACCCACGAGCAGTACTTC
CDR3: CASSPEHDTGTHEQYF

size: .
V: TRBV11-3
D: TRBD2
J: TRBJ2-1
DNA: TGTGCCAGCAGAGGGGGACTAGCCTACAATGAGCAGTTCTTC
CDR3: CASRGGLAYNEQFF

size: .
V: TRBV6-4
D: TRBD2
J: TRBJ2-1
DNA: TGTGCCAGCAGTGCAATAGCGGGTCTACCCAATGAGCAGTTCTTC
CDR3: CASSAIAGLPNEQFF

size: .
V: TRBV6-4
D: TRBD1
J: TRBJ1-1
DNA: TGTGCCAGCAGTCCCGCAGGGGGTAACACTGAAGCTTTCTTT
CDR3: CASSPAGGNTEAFF

size: .
V: TRBV2
D: TRBD2
J: TRBJ2-1
DNA: TGTGCCAGCAGTGAAGCGATAGGGACTAGCGGTATCCCGAATGAGCAGTTCTTC
CDR3: CASSEAIGTSGIPNEQFF

size: .
V: TRBV12-5
D: TRBD2
J: TRBJ2-3
DNA: TGTGCTAGTGGACAACGGGGCCTAGCGGGAGGCCCAGGGCCAGATACGCAGTATTTT
CDR3: CASGQRGLAGGPGPDTQYF

size: once
V: TRBV28
D: TRBD2
J: TRBJ2-1
DNA: TGTGCCAGCAGGGTAGCGGGAGAGGGGGGAAAAGGGTCCTACAATGAGCAGTTCTTC
CDR3: CASRVAGEGGKGSYNEQFF

size: once
V: TRBV5-1
D: TRBD2
J: TRBJ2-7
DNA: TGCGCCAGCACCTCGACGGGGCTAGCGGGAGCCCCCCCCCTCTACGAGCAGTACTTC
CDR3: CASTSTGLAGAPPLYEQYF

size: .
V: TRBV5-1
D: TRBD1
J: TRBJ2-3
DNA: TGCGCCAGCAGCTTGGTGACAGGGGTCACAGATACGCAGTATTTT
CDR3: CASSLVTGVTDTQYF

size: .
V: TRBV27
D: .
J: TRBJ1-5
DNA: TGTGCCAGCAGTTTATCCCGGACAGCCATGAGGCCCCAGCATTTT
CDR3: CASSLSRTAMRPQHF

size: .
V: TRBV2
D: TRBD1
J: TRBJ1-3
DNA: TGTGCCAGCAGTGCAGGGGGCCCTAACACCATATATTTT
CDR3: CASSAGGPNTIYF

size: .
V: TRBV6-1
D: .
J: TRBJ1-5
DNA: TGTGCCAGCAGTGACGTGTCGAATCAGCCCCAGCATTTT
CDR3: CASSDVSNQPQHF

size: few
V: TRBV18
D: TRBD2
J: TRBJ2-5
DNA: TGTGCCAGCTCACCTACTCGGACTAGCGGAGCCCAAGAGACCCAGTACTTC
CDR3: CASSPTRTSGAQETQYF

size: .
V: TRBV12-2
D: .
J: TRBJ1-1
DNA: TGTGCAAGTCGCTTAGTCTGGAACACTGAAGCTTTCTTT
CDR3: CASRLVWNTEAFF

size: .
V: TRBV4-3
D: TRBD1
J: TRBJ1-1
DNA: TGCGCCAGCAGCCAAGAGGGACAGGGAACCTCACCAGACGAATCTTTCTTT
CDR3: CASSQEGQGTSPDESFF

size: .
V: TRBV7-2
D: .
J: TRBJ2-4
DNA: TGTGCCAGCAGCTCCAGCGACGGACTGTCCGCCAAAAACATTCAGTACTTC
CDR3: CASSSSDGLSAKNIQYF

size: .
V: TRBV27
D: TRBD2
J: TRBJ2-2
DNA: TGTGCCAGCAGTTCTCAGCGGGAGGGAAACACCGGGGAGCTGTTTTTT
CDR3: CASSSQREGNTGELFF

size: .
V: TRBV11-2
D: .
J: TRBJ2-5
DNA: TGTGCCAGCACCACAGTCACGCAAGAGACCCAGTACTTC
CDR3: CASTTVTQETQYF

size: .
V: TRBV29-1
D: .
J: TRBJ2-7
DNA: TGCAGCGTTGGAAAGGCCGGGTCCTACGAGCAGTACTTC
CDR3: CSVGKAGSYEQYF

size: .
V: TRBV19
D: .
J: TRBJ1-5
DNA: TGTGCCAGCTGGAACCCCCTGGGCAGGCCAAATCAGCCCCAGCATTTT
CDR3: CASWNPLGRPNQPQHF

size: .
V: TRBV7-9
D: .
J: TRBJ2-3
DNA: TGTGCCAGCAGTTGGGGTGAGCGGACCACAGATACGCAGTATTTT
CDR3: CASSWGERTTDTQYF

size: .
V: TRBV4-3
D: .
J: TRBJ2-2
DNA: TGCGCCAGCAGCCAAGATACGTCGCAGACACCCGGGGAGCTGTTTTTT
CDR3: CASSQDTSQTPGELFF

size: .
V: TRBV5-4
D: TRBD2
J: TRBJ2-4
DNA: TGTGCCAGCAGCTTGAGCGGGAGGGAGGGAAACATTCAGTACTTC
CDR3: CASSLSGREGNIQYF

size: .
V: TRBV12-5
D: TRBD2
J: TRBJ2-7
DNA: TGTGCTAGTTCTCCGGGAGGGGCTTACGAGCAGTACTTC
CDR3: CASSPGGAYEQYF

size: few
V: TRBV7-8
D: .
J: TRBJ2-1
DNA: TGTGCCAGCAGCTCGCAAGGAGGGAGCAATGAGCAGTTCTTC
CDR3: CASSSQGGSNEQFF

size: few
V: TRBV10-3
D: .
J: TRBJ1-3
DNA: TGTGCCACCCAGGAACCGACAGCTAGGGCCTGCGGAAACACCATATATTTT
CDR3: CATQEPTARACGNTIYF

size: few
V: TRBV28
D: TRBD1
J: TRBJ2-5
DNA: TGTGCCAGCAGCCCGGGACAGGGGAGAGAGACCCAGTACTTC
CDR3: CASSPGQGRETQYF

size: .
V: TRBV11-2
D: TRBD2
J: TRBJ2-7
DNA: TGTGCCAGCAGCCGGGGGGGTAGCGGGATGGGCTACGAGCAGTACTTC
CDR3: CASSRGGSGMGYEQYF

size: .
V: TRBV13
D: .
J: TRBJ2-5
DNA: TGTGCCAGCAGACCTTCTTCGGGAAGGGAGACCCAGTACTTC
CDR3: CASRPSSGRETQYF

size: .
V: TRBV7-9
D: .
J: TRBJ2-7
DNA: TGTGCCAGCAGCTTAGGGGGGGACCAAAAGGAAACCTACGAGCAGTACTTC
CDR3: CASSLGGDQKETYEQYF

size: .
V: TRBV27
D: .
J: TRBJ1-5
DNA: TGTGCCAGCAGTCCAAACGCGCAGGGGCATCAGCCCCAGCATTTT
CDR3: CASSPNAQGHQPQHF

size: .
V: TRBV9
D: .
J: TRBJ2-3
DNA: TGTGCCAGCAGCCGCCCCAAGAGCGGAACGGATTTAACAGATACGCAGTATTTT
CDR3: CASSRPKSGTDLTDTQYF

size: .
V: TRBV28
D: TRBD1
J: TRBJ1-5
DNA: TGTGCCAGCAAACCGGGACAGGGGAGGTGGACGGGCAATCAGCCCCAGCATTTT
CDR3: CASKPGQGRWTGNQPQHF

size: .
V: TRBV6-5
D: .
J: TRBJ2-7
DNA: TGTGCCAGCGGGCGCGGGGTGGACCGGCAGTACTTC
CDR3: CASGRGVDRQYF

size: once
V: TRBV6-5
D: .
J: TRBJ2-7
DNA: TGTGCCAGCACGGGGAGAGGGTACGAGCAGTACTTC
CDR3: CASTGRGYEQYF

size: .
V: TRBV29-1
D: TRBD2
J: TRBJ2-3
DNA: TGCAGCGTTGACATCGGGACTAGCGGGAGTCGGGGCACAGATACGCAGTATTTT
CDR3: CSVDIGTSGSRGTDTQYF

size: once
V: TRBV5-1
D: TRBD2
J: TRBJ2-7
DNA: TGCGCCAGCAGCTTGACGCCGGGACTAGCGGGATACAGCTCCTACGAGCAGTACTTC
CDR3: CASSLTPGLAGYSSYEQYF

size: .
V: TRBV7-2
D: TRBD1
J: TRBJ2-7
DNA: TGTGCCAGCAGCTCGTCCGGGACAGGGGGTTCATACGAGCAGTACTTC
CDR3: CASSSSGTGGSYEQYF

size: once
V: TRBV7-2
D: .
J: TRBJ2-1
DNA: TGTGCCAGCAGCCCGGACCCGCAGGGAACCTACAATGAGCAGTTCTTC
CDR3: CASSPDPQGTYNEQFF

size: once
V: TRBV28
D: TRBD1
J: TRBJ1-5
DNA: TGTGCCAGCAGTTTGGACAGGGGGCTTTATAGCAATCAGCCCCAGCATTTT
CDR3: CASSLDRGLYSNQPQHF

size: .
V: TRBV27
D: TRBD2
J: TRBJ2-7
DNA: TGTGCCAGCAGTTTATCGAGGCTAGCGGGATTCTACGAGCAGTACTTC
CDR3: CASSLSRLAGFYEQYF

size: once
V: TRBV4-3
D: .
J: TRBJ2-1
DNA: TGCGCCAGCAGCCAATCAGTAGCGAGAAATGAGCAGTTCTTC
CDR3: CASSQSVARNEQFF